This TCR beta chain was sequenced during a study of PD-1 blockade in classical Hodgkin lymphoma. Findings and limits, study-wide: Diversity similar to that of newly diagnosed patients was seen at baseline in complete responders. Why the repertoires differ is still unclear, perhaps disease activity or prior therapy.

CDR3 length: 19 amino acids. From germline, CDR1 is SGHRS and CDR2 YFSETQ. V was pared by 0 bases and J by 0 bases, with 10 bases of the junction left unmatched. The data were produced by immunoSEQ multiplex PCR, yet TCRdb's version contains in-frame clones alone and is incomplete. The data show about 94,000 clones, about 92% seen once. Time point of the sample: cycle 4 day 1 (C4D1), after more than five weeks of nivolumab. All trial patients relapsed after autologous stem cell transplantation. On this clone itself: Its antigen remains unknown.

The clonotype comes from a human donor with classical Hodgkin lymphoma. The chain combines TRBV5-1 with TRBJ2-7; 12 bases agree with TRBD2. This specimen was peripheral blood mononuclear cells (PBMCs), taken before the fourth cycle of nivolumab. CDR3 residues: CASSLGTSGVHLPSYEQYF. As DNA, the CDR3 is TGCGCCAGCAGCTTGGGGACTAGCGGGGTCCACCTACCCTCCTACGAGCAGTACTTC.